One T cell receptor (beta chain) is described in this entry. This clone was observed a single time. The antigen it recognizes is unknown. No much larger clone is present one base from it, and per-base qualities are unavailable. Collaborating institutions collected whole blood in K2EDTA tubes following their own protocols. For TCRbeta analysis, collaborators shipped samples in one of three forms: frozen whole blood, isolated PBMCs, or DNA extracted from either of those sample types. The entry originates in a study of blood T cell repertoires in COVID-19 (dated by TCRdb to about 2020). Study-wide context: Samples from collaborators originated in the United States, Italy and Spain and spanned both the acute and convalescent phases of COVID-19. The prospective study material was composed of cDNA or gDNA derived from T cells, B-cell-depleted T cells, or PBMCs. Deeply sampled blood TCRbeta repertoires from subjects exposed to, actively infected with, or recovered from COVID-19 were included in the dataset. The repertoires were made available in a free public database intended to serve as a resource for research on the immune response to SARS-CoV-2. The samples were drawn from the first 160 participants of the ongoing ImmuneRACE study and from over a thousand subjects provided by 6 global collaborators. Nearly every sample came with metadata listing a de-identified subject ID, COVID-19 status, age in years and sex. Where available, HLA class I and class II types were taken from metadata supplied by the sample provider and were not determined by assay-based typing. Overall study results and their limits: The quantity of clinical and demographic metadata differed by source and by participant and was supplied without curation.

TCRbeta CDR3 regions were amplified from genomic DNA using the immunoSEQ Assay, a bias-controlled multiplex PCR. As for the authors' bioinformatics: Within the assay, amplification of reference gene primers was used to estimate how many nucleated cells each sample contained. Sequence reads were collapsed and filtered to measure the absolute abundance of every unique TCRbeta CDR3 rearrangement. For each sample, productive Simpson clonality was calculated as the square root of Simpson's diversity index over productive rearrangements. The table was pulled from immuneACCESS by TCRdb, which kept in-frame rearrangements only. Such tables lose some clones; where checked, under half of the loss comes from unresolved V genes, and the rest has no known cause. V and J calls plus clone size are reproduced from that table; the DNA served to infer D and trimming. Present in this sample are about 380,000 clones, roughly four fifths of which were seen just once. Jointly, the top ten make up more than 1% of the sample.

Between the V and J ends, shortened by 5 bases and 4 bases respectively, the junction contains 15 bases. The CDR3 sequence holds 15 residues, the cysteine and phenylalanine included. Kept here is only the CDR3 DNA, which spans 45 bases and is read in frame from base 1. The germline V gene (reference sequence) provides CDR1 WNHNN and CDR2 SYGVQD. The sequencing input was peripheral blood. Recombination linked TRBV10-1 to TRBJ2-1, with TRBD2 perhaps the D gene, on 5 matching bases. This receptor was obtained from a human donor with acute or convalescent COVID-19. The donor label of this sample is uncertain. The base sequence is TGCGCCAGCAGTAAAGAGGGTTCCCTTTACAATGAGCAGTTCTTC. This yields the protein CASSKEGSLYNEQFF.